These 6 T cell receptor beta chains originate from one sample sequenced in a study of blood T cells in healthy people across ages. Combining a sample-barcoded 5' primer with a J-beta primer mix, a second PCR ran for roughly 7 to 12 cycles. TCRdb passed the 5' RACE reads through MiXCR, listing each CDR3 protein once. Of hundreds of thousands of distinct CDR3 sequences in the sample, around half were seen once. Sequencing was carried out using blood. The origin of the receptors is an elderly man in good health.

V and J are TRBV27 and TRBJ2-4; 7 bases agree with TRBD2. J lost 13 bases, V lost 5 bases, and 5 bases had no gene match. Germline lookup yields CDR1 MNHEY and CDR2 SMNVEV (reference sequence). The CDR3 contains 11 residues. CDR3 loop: CASSSGTGQYF. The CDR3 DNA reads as TGTGCCAGCAGTAGCGGGACTGGACAGTACTTC.

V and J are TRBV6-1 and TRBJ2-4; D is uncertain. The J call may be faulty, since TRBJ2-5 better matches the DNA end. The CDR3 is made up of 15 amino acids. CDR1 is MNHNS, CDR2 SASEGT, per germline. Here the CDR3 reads CASSEGVSSPETQYF. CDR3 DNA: TGTGCCAGCAGTGAAGGGGTCTCCTCTCCAGAGACCCAGTACTTC.

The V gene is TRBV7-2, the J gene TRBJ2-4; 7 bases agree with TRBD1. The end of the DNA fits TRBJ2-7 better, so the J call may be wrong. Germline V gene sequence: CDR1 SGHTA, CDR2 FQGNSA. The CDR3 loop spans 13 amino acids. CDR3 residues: CASSQDRIYEQYF. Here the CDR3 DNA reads TGTGCCAGCAGCCAGGACAGGATCTACGAGCAGTACTTC.

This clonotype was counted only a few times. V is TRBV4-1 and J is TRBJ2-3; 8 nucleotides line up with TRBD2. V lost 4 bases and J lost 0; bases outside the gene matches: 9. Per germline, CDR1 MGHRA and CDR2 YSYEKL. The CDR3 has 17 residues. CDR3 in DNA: TGCGCCAGCAGCCTGACGGGAGGGCCGACTAGCACAGATACGCAGTATTTT. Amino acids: CASSLTGGPTSTDTQYF.

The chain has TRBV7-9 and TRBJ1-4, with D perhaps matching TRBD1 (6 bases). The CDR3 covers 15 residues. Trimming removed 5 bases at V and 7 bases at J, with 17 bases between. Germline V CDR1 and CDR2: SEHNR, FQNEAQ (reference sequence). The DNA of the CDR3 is TGTGCCAGCAGCCCCCATCGGGGGCGAGGTGAAAAACTGTTTTTT. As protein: CASSPHRGRGEKLFF.

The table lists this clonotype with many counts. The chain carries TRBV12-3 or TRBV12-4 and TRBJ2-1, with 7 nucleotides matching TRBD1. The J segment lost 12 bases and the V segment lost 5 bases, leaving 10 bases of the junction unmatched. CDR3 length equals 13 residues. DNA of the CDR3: TGTGCCAGCAGTCAGACAGGGCTGTTGGGGCAGTTCTTC. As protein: CASSQTGLLGQFF.